This T cell receptor (beta chain) came from a study of blood T cell repertoires in COVID-19. Profiling relied on immunoSEQ multiplex PCR, and the TCRdb table lists in-frame clones only, not all of them. Counted here are 150,000 to 200,000 clones, nearly 80% occurring once; the ten biggest clones make up 26%. The CDR3 sequence is 12 residues long. Germline lookup yields CDR1 SGHNT and CDR2 YYREEE (reference sequence). The ends were cut back, 4 bases at V and 1 base at J, with 6 bases in the middle. This TCR was sampled from a woman between 65 and 79 years old with acute or convalescent COVID-19. The chain combines TRBV5-4 with TRBJ2-7, with TRBD1 as a possible D gene (5 bases). The sample consisted of peripheral blood. The CDR3 sequence is CASSDRSYEQYF. CDR3 DNA: TGTGCCAGCAGCGACAGATCCTACGAGCAGTACTTC. Full variable domain (missing parts from reference TRBV5-4 and TRBJ2-7): ETGVTQSPTHLIKTRGQQVTLRCSSQSGHNTVSWYQQALGQGPQFIFQYYREEENGRGNFPPRFSGLQFPNYSSELNVNALELDDSALYLCASSDRSYEQYFGPGTRLTVT.